Sequencing of this TCR beta chain was carried out in a study of T-cell memory formation after mild COVID-19. TCRdb called the 5' RACE reads again in MiXCR, with one record for every CDR3 protein. The sample includes about 210,000 distinct CDR3 sequences, 10% of them seen just once. Germline CDR1 SGDLS, CDR2 YYNGEE. The CDR3 is 16 residues long. Trimming at V came to 3 bases and at J to 5 bases, leaving 7 bases not matched to a gene. In its sample, this clonotype was seen a few times. The material sequenced was PBMCs or a T cell subset sorted from them (not recorded which). The rearrangement links TRBV9 to TRBJ2-3, with 12 bases aligning to TRBD2. This TCR was sampled from a man aged 18 to 30 who had mild COVID-19 (a few samples of this study predate the infection). Cell type and time point are not known. CDR3 residues: CASSADLAGGQDTQYF. The CDR3 DNA reads TGTGCCAGCAGCGCCGATCTAGCGGGGGGGCAAGATACGCAGTATTTT.